This T cell receptor beta chain was sequenced in a study of CD8 T cells in ankylosing spondylitis. As to this clonotype: Antigen: not known.

Researchers built TCR beta libraries using quantitative 5'-RACE with molecular barcodes. TCRdb passed the 5' RACE reads through MiXCR, listing each CDR3 protein once. The sample contains about 330,000 distinct CDR3 sequences, roughly 8% of which appear only once. V was shortened by 5 bases and J by 7 bases, with 18 bases between the two germline ends. CDR3 length equals 15 residues. Germline V CDR1 and CDR2: SGHTA, FQGNSA. Findings and limits, study-wide: Clones linked to disease were reported to show significant enrichment in matched ankylosing spondylitis synovial fluid. Earlier literature documents some of the motif variants in reactive arthritis synovial fluid and blood. Seemingly distinctive of ankylosing spondylitis blood was a TCR beta motif formed by eight highly homologous variants.

The chain recombines TRBV7-2 with TRBJ1-5; tentatively, D is TRBD1 (5 bases). Material for sequencing was blood, either unsorted or a sorted T cell fraction (not recorded which). The TCR originated in a male donor with ankylosing spondylitis. This CDR3 reads CASSKGGALEQPQHF. CDR3 sequence (DNA): TGTGCCAGCAGCAAGGGCGGGGCGCTTGAGCAGCCCCAGCATTTT.